The next 13 T cell receptor beta chains were all read from a single sample in a study of neurological immune-mediated disorders. TCRdb re-derived calls from the 5' RACE reads in MiXCR, one entry per CDR3 protein. The data show 65,000 to 75,000 distinct CDR3 sequences, 4.8% seen once. Sequencing was carried out using PBMCs. The receptors derive from a woman between 65 and 79 years old with multiple sclerosis.

This clonotype has ten or more counts. The chain uses TRBV24-1 and TRBJ2-2; D ambiguous. This CDR3 has 13 amino acids. The V end was cut by 4 bases, the J end by 10 bases, with 12 bases between. CDR1 and CDR2 (germline): KGHDR, SFDVKD. The CDR3 loop is CATSDRFNQELFF. In DNA form, the CDR3 reads TGTGCCACCAGTGACCGTTTTAATCAGGAGCTGTTTTTT.

At least ten counts were recorded for this clonotype. The V and J genes are TRBV5-1 and TRBJ2-1, with no clear D. The germline V and J ends were trimmed by 0 bases and 10 bases, with 8 bases remaining between them. There are 12 residues in the CDR3. Per the germline V gene, CDR1 is SGHRS and CDR2 is YFSETQ. The CDR3 DNA is TGCGCCAGCAGCTTGGATGGGTCCGAGCAGTTCTTC. Translation: CASSLDGSEQFF. The full variable domain, its missing parts supplied by reference TRBV5-1 and TRBJ2-1, is KAGVTQTPRYLIKTRGQQVTLSCSPISGHRSVSWYQQTPGQGLQFLFEYFSETQRNKGNFPGRFSGRQFSNSRSEMNVSTLELGDSALYLCASSLDGSEQFFGPGTRLTVL.

There are a few counts of this clonotype. The chain employs TRBV29-1 and TRBJ2-3; TRBD2 matches 11 bases. The CDR3 has 13 amino acids. The V and J ends lost 7 bases and 8 bases, in that order; junction bases with no gene match: 8. In germline, CDR1 is SQVTM, CDR2 ANQGSEA. The CDR3 DNA follows: TGCAGCGCCGGGACTAGCGGTACCGCTACGCAGTATTTT. Encoded protein: CSAGTSGTATQYF.

This clonotype has a count of ten or more. The chain is built from TRBV12-3 or TRBV12-4 and TRBJ1-1, with a weak D call TRBD1 (5 bases). Deletions cut 6 bases from V and 2 bases from J, with 16 bases between. CDR3 length: 15 residues. This chain's CDR3 is CASRQTAGTNTEAFF. In nucleotides, the CDR3 is TGTGCCAGCAGGCAGACAGCGGGGACTAACACTGAAGCTTTCTTT.

There are many counts of this clonotype. The rearrangement uses TRBV6-5 and TRBJ1-1; tentative D call: TRBD1 (5 bases). The germline gives CDR1 MNHEY, CDR2 SVGAGI. The germline V and J ends were trimmed by 0 bases and 0 bases, with 8 bases remaining between them. CDR3 size: 15 residues. The CDR3 spells CASSYSGTVNTEAFF. CDR3 nucleotides: TGTGCCAGCAGTTACTCCGGGACGGTGAACACTGAAGCTTTCTTT.

This chain joins TRBV20-1 and TRBJ1-1; no clear D gene. This CDR3 has 13 amino acids. Germline loops: CDR1 DFQATT, CDR2 SNEGSKA (reference sequence). V lost 5 bases and J 0 bases, leaving 10 bases between the germline ends. CDR3 in DNA: TGCAGTGCTGGAATTCCCATGAACACTGAAGCTTTCTTT. This translates into CSAGIPMNTEAFF.

Ten or more counts support this clonotype. The J gene is TRBJ2-1, the V gene TRBV5-1; D is possibly TRBD1 (6 bases). V was pared by 4 bases and J by 4 bases, with 15 bases between. The CDR3 length is 15 residues. The germline gives CDR1 SGHRS, CDR2 YFSETQ. The CDR3 coding sequence is TGCGCCAGCAGCCACCGGGACACCCTTTACAATGAGCAGTTCTTC. Amino acids: CASSHRDTLYNEQFF.

The sample holds a few counts of this clonotype. The gene calls are TRBV30 and TRBJ2-1, with D unresolved. Trimming cost V 0 bases and J 3 bases, with 6 bases left between them. CDR3 length: 13 residues. The germline V gene encodes CDR1 GTSNPN and CDR2 SVGIG (reference sequence). The DNA for the CDR3 is TGTGCCTGGAGTGTATATCTCTACAATGAGCAGTTCTTC. Translating it yields CAWSVYLYNEQFF.

This clonotype was recorded at least ten times. V usage is TRBV5-1 and J usage is TRBJ2-7; 7 nucleotides agree with TRBD1. J lost 7 bases, V lost 10 bases, and 17 bases had no gene match. This CDR3 contains 14 residues. Germline-derived CDR1 and CDR2 are SGHRS and YFSETQ. For the CDR3, the DNA is TGCGCCTCTAGGTTCGGCACAGGGGTATCGGAGCAGTACTTC. This gives the protein CASRFGTGVSEQYF.

This clonotype was counted at least ten times. This chain links TRBV12-3 or TRBV12-4 with TRBJ2-3, with TRBD1 as a possible D gene (7 bases). The CDR3 spans 17 residues. The germline V and J ends were trimmed by 0 bases and 6 bases, with 19 bases remaining between them. The CDR3 here is CASSLARGQPGDDTQYF. Written as DNA, the CDR3 is TGTGCCAGCAGTTTAGCGCGGGGACAGCCGGGTGATGATACGCAGTATTTT.

The rearrangement uses TRBV5-1 and TRBJ2-7; 8 nucleotides line up with TRBD1. The CDR3 sequence is 14 residues long. The germline V gene has CDR1 SGHRS and CDR2 YFSETQ. V gave up 2 bases and J gave up 5 bases; unmatched junction bases: 6. The CDR3 bases are TGCGCCAGCAGCTTTGGCCAGGGGGCGAACGAGCAGTACTTC. Amino acids: CASSFGQGANEQYF.

This clonotype was recorded at least ten times. The chain uses TRBV12-3 or TRBV12-4 and TRBJ2-3; 9 bases are a match to TRBD2. The CDR3 spans 14 residues. Trimming cost V 9 bases and J 0 bases; bases outside gene matches: 4. The CDR3 loop is CASGLAPSTDTQYF. For the CDR3, the DNA is TGTGCCAGTGGACTAGCGCCTAGCACAGATACGCAGTATTTT.

This clonotype occurred many times. This rearrangement joins TRBV3-1 to TRBJ1-5; D might be TRBD1 (6 bases). CDR1 LGHDT and CDR2 YNNKEL come from the germline V gene (reference sequence). The CDR3 loop spans 16 amino acids. Trimming cost V 0 bases and J 2 bases, with 11 bases left between them. The CDR3 coding sequence is TGTGCCAGCAGCCAAGAATTTGGGGGCGGCAATCAGCCCCAGCATTTT. Translating gives CASSQEFGGGNQPQHF.